The 31 T cell receptor beta chains below were found in one sample sequenced in a study of cytomegalovirus exposure and HLA in healthy donors. PCR primers comprised 60 Vbeta and 13 Jbeta primers. Assay used: immunoSEQ multiplex PCR; TCRdb lists only in-frame clones, some missing. Among about 130,000 clones, 70% to 80% were seen once, and the ten largest hold about 3%. Sequencing was performed on PBMCs. These receptors all stem from a human donor in good health.

The gene calls are TRBV6-1 and TRBJ1-1, with 10 bases lining up with TRBD1. CDR1 and CDR2 (germline): MNHNS, SASEGT. This CDR3 contains 14 residues. Germline trimming cut 6 bases from V and 5 bases from J; bases unmatched to any gene: 6. CDR3 sequence reads: CASRGTGVRTEAFF. The CDR3 DNA is TGTGCCAGCAGGGGGACAGGGGTGAGAACTGAAGCTTTCTTT.

This clone appeared once. This CDR3 reads CASSRGGVSYNEQFF. The CDR3 nucleotides are TGTGCCAGCAGTCGCGGGGGGGTTTCCTACAATGAGCAGTTCTTC. V is TRBV4-2 and J is TRBJ2-1, with TRBD2 identical over 9 bases. CDR3 size: 15 residues. J lost 1 base, V lost 6 bases, and 4 bases had no gene match. CDR1 and CDR2 (germline): LGHNA, YNFKEQ.

This chain uses TRBV5-8 with TRBJ2-2, with 10 nucleotides matching TRBD2. Losses at the gene ends were 7 bases for V and 5 bases for J; bases not matched to a gene: 11. The CDR3 covers 16 residues. CDR1 is SGHTS, CDR2 YDEGEE, per germline. The CDR3 bases are TGTGCCAGCCGAATGGCTAGCGGGAGTTTTACCGGGGAGCTGTTTTTT. Translation gives CASRMASGSFTGELFF. The complete variable domain, with remaining parts taken from reference TRBV5-8 and TRBJ2-2, reads EAGVTQSPTHLIKTRGQQATLRCSPISGHTSVYWYQQALGLGLQFLLWYDEGEERNRGNFPPRFSGRQFPNYSSELNVNALELEDSALYLCASRMASGSFTGELFFGEGSRLTVL.

The V and J genes are TRBV27 and TRBJ2-5; 8 bases are shared with TRBD1. CDR1 is MNHEY, CDR2 SMNVEV, per germline (reference sequence). The V segment lost 6 bases and the J segment 2 bases; nucleotides outside the gene matches: 5. The length of the CDR3 is 14 residues. For the CDR3, the DNA is TGTGCCAGCAGCTTCTGGGACAGGCAAGAGACCCAGTACTTC. Translated, it gives CASSFWDRQETQYF.

The J gene is TRBJ2-6, the V gene TRBV4-2; 8 nucleotides line up with TRBD2. V trimming: 1 base; J trimming: 2 bases; junction bases outside the gene matches: 7. The CDR3 has 18 residues. Germline V gene data show CDR1 as LGHNA and CDR2 as YNFKEQ. CDR3 DNA: TGTGCCAGCAGCCAAGCCACGGGGGGGCCTCCTGGGGCCAACGTCCTGACTTTC. Its protein is CASSQATGGPPGANVLTF.

J is TRBJ1-2 and V is TRBV19; 11 bases are a match to TRBD1. Per germline, CDR1 LNHDA and CDR2 SQIVND (reference sequence). V lost 6 bases, J lost 3 bases, and 9 bases stayed unmatched. The CDR3 has 16 residues. CDR3 amino acids: CASRPRTGGRDYGYTF. In DNA, the CDR3 is TGTGCCAGTAGGCCACGGACAGGGGGCCGGGACTATGGCTACACCTTC. Together with reference TRBV19 and TRBJ1-2, the CDR3 gives the full variable domain: DGGITQSPKYLFRKEGQNVTLSCEQNLNHDAMYWYRQDPGQGLRLIYYSQIVNDFQKGDIAEGYSVSREKKESFPLTVTSAQKNPTAFYLCASRPRTGGRDYGYTFGSGTRLTVV.

This chain joins TRBV2 and TRBJ1-4, with D maybe TRBD1 (5 bases). Germline CDR1 SNHLY, CDR2 FYNNEI. V was cut by 5 bases and J by 5 bases, with 12 bases left in between. The CDR3 loop spans 14 amino acids. CDR3 residues: CASSNRGWNEKLFF. The DNA for the CDR3 is TGTGCCAGCAGTAACCGGGGGTGGAATGAAAAACTGTTTTTT.

The chain employs TRBV5-1 and TRBJ2-7; 7 nucleotides agree with TRBD1. In germline, CDR1 is SGHRS, CDR2 YFSETQ. This CDR3 comprises 13 residues. Losses at the gene ends were 10 bases for V and 3 bases for J; bases not matched to a gene: 10. The CDR3 here is CAWWDSTNYEQYF. CDR3 nucleotide sequence: TGCGCCTGGTGGGACAGTACCAACTACGAGCAGTACTTC.

CDR3 nucleotides: TGTGCCAGCAGCGCTTTAGCGGGGAACTCCTACGAGCAGTACTTC. Translation gives CASSALAGNSYEQYF. V is TRBV9 and J is TRBJ2-7; 8 bases line up with TRBD2. CDR3 length: 15 amino acids. J was trimmed by 0 bases and V by 3 bases; bases with no gene match: 5. Per the germline V gene, CDR1 is SGDLS and CDR2 is YYNGEE.

On this clone itself: The same CDR3 is also encoded by other DNA sequences in this sample. The rearrangement joins TRBV5-8 to TRBJ2-3; 10 bases are a match to TRBD2. Germline lookup yields CDR1 SGHTS and CDR2 YDEGEE. Trimming removed 1 base from V and 5 bases from J; junction bases left unmatched: 7. This CDR3 has 16 amino acids. This chain's CDR3 is CASSLRAGGPVDTQYF. The CDR3 DNA sequence: TGTGCCAGCAGCTTGCGAGCGGGGGGGCCTGTAGATACGCAGTATTTT.

The chain links TRBV7-9 to TRBJ2-4, with 8 bases fitting TRBD1. V was pared by 1 base and J by 2 bases, with 4 bases of the junction left unmatched. The length of the CDR3 is 16 residues. Germline lookup yields CDR1 SEHNR and CDR2 FQNEAQ (reference sequence). Here the CDR3 DNA reads TGTGCCAGCAGCTTAGTCAGGGGGCTAACCAAAAACATTCAGTACTTC. It specifies CASSLVRGLTKNIQYF.

This chain connects TRBV7-9 to TRBJ2-3, with 7 bases lining up with TRBD1. CDR1 is SEHNR and CDR2 is FQNEAQ in the germline V gene (reference sequence). The junction had 6 bases not matched to a gene; V was cut back by 2 bases and J by 4 bases. This CDR3 spans 15 amino acids. CDR3 nucleotides: TGTGCCAGCAGCTTATTTTCTCAGGGGGCAGATACGCAGTATTTT. Translating gives CASSLFSQGADTQYF. Looking up the rest from reference TRBV7-9 and TRBJ2-3 gives the full variable domain: DTGVSQNPRHKITKRGQNVTFRCDPISEHNRLYWYRQTLGQGPEFLTYFQNEAQLEKSRLLSDRFSAERPKGSFSTLEIQRTEQGDSAMYLCASSLFSQGADTQYFGPGTRLTVL.

CDR3 residues: CAWRRRTTGREGNTIYF. CDR3 coding DNA: TGTGCCTGGAGAAGACGAACGACGGGCCGGGAGGGAAACACCATATATTTT. The gene calls are TRBV30 and TRBJ1-3, with D unclear. The germline V gene encodes CDR1 GTSNPN and CDR2 SVGIG (reference sequence). The CDR3 has 17 amino acids. The germline V and J ends were trimmed by 3 bases and 4 bases, with 22 bases remaining between them.

J is TRBJ2-7 and V is TRBV19; a possible D gene is TRBD2 (6 bases). This CDR3 spans 14 amino acids. V lost 0 bases and J lost 3, with 9 bases in between. Per the germline V gene, CDR1 is LNHDA and CDR2 is SQIVND (reference sequence). Here the CDR3 reads CASSIDLGSYEQYF. In DNA form, the CDR3 reads TGTGCCAGTAGTATAGACCTCGGGAGCTACGAGCAGTACTTC.

This chain connects TRBV21-1 to TRBJ2-2; TRBD2, as called in the table, went unchecked against the DNA. TRBV21-1 is assigned pseudogene status. The CDR3 contains 19 residues. CDR3 sequence: CASSKKSGLAGLLRGELFF. The CDR3 region has the DNA TGTGCCAGCAGCAAAAAGTCGGGACTAGCGGGACTACTAAGGGGGGAGCTGTTTTTT.

The table lists this clone with a count of one. V gene TRBV7-2 combines with J gene TRBJ2-5; maybe TRBD1 (5 bases). V was shortened by 5 bases and J by 5 bases, with 15 bases between the two germline ends. Per germline, CDR1 SGHTA and CDR2 FQGNSA. This CDR3 is built from 14 residues. CDR3 nucleotides: TGTGCCAGCAGCAAGCTAGACAGCATGGAGACCCAGTACTTC. It encodes CASSKLDSMETQYF.

The chain links TRBV7-9 to TRBJ2-7; 11 bases fit TRBD1. Trimming cost V 5 bases and J 5 bases; bases outside gene matches: 11. CDR3 length equals 16 residues. Germline lookup yields CDR1 SEHNR and CDR2 FQNEAQ (reference sequence). CDR3: CASSLLSGTGGNEQYF. CDR3 sequence (DNA): TGTGCCAGCAGCCTACTATCCGGGACAGGGGGTAACGAGCAGTACTTC.

The chain is built from TRBV19 and TRBJ1-2; maybe TRBD1 (5 bases). V lost 5 bases, J lost 8 bases, and 18 bases lay in between. This CDR3 contains 14 residues. The germline V gene encodes CDR1 LNHDA and CDR2 SQIVND (reference sequence). The CDR3 is CASSVQVVEGGYTF. DNA of the CDR3: TGTGCCAGTAGTGTACAGGTGGTTGAAGGGGGCTACACCTTC.

Here the CDR3 reads CASNRQGREAFF. CDR3 DNA sequence: TGTGCCAGTAACCGACAGGGTCGTGAAGCTTTCTTT. The chain has TRBV19 and TRBJ1-1, with 7 bases matching TRBD1. CDR3 length equals 12 residues. V dropped 7 bases and J dropped 7; count of bases not matched to a gene: 6. Per the germline V gene, CDR1 is LNHDA and CDR2 is SQIVND (reference sequence).

Remarks on this clone: One junction end disagrees with the germline gene, perhaps due to a read error. This chain links TRBV10-3 with TRBJ2-2; possible D gene TRBD2, 6 bases. The CDR3 is 16 amino acids. Germline CDR1 ENHRY, CDR2 SYGVKD. The chain's CDR3 is CAISESTRGSTGKLFF. The CDR3 DNA follows: TGTGCCATCAGTGAGTCGACTCGGGGGAGCACCGGGAAGCTGTTTTTT.

This chain joins TRBV19 and TRBJ1-2, with 10 positions matching TRBD1. The ends lost 3 bases at V and 5 bases at J; junction bases unmatched: 6. Germline CDR1 and CDR2: LNHDA and SQIVND (reference sequence). The CDR3 is 15 amino acids. For the CDR3, the DNA is TGTGCCAGTAGTATTGGGACAGGGGAAGGATATGGCTACACCTTC. The encoded protein is CASSIGTGEGYGYTF.

The chain links TRBV6-5 to TRBJ1-4; tentatively, D is TRBD1 (6 bases). CDR1 and CDR2 (germline): MNHEY, SVGAGI. Trimming took off 1 base at V and 5 bases at J, with 11 bases between the two ends. This CDR3 contains 15 residues. In DNA form, the CDR3 reads TGTGCCAGCAGTTACTTTGGGGGCAAAAATGAAAAACTGTTTTTT. This encodes CASSYFGGKNEKLFF.

The CDR3 coding sequence is TGTGCCAGCAGCCCAAGAAACCCGAGCCAAAGAGGCTCTGGGGCCAACGTCCTGACTTTC. This codes for CASSPRNPSQRGSGANVLTF. The V and J genes are TRBV7-3 and TRBJ2-6; D gene uncertain. CDR3 size: 20 residues. Germline values: CDR1 SGHTA, CDR2 FQGTGA. The V end was cut by 5 bases, the J end by 0 bases, with 23 bases between.

This chain links TRBV9 with TRBJ2-3; D is possibly TRBD2 (6 bases). This CDR3 spans 15 amino acids. V gave up 0 bases and J gave up 4 bases, with 12 bases separating them. Per the germline V gene, CDR1 is SGDLS and CDR2 is YYNGEE. CDR3 residues: CASSVAGRSPDTQYF. The DNA of the CDR3 is TGTGCCAGCAGCGTAGCTGGGAGGTCCCCAGATACGCAGTATTTT.

This clone was counted between two and nine times. The CDR3 DNA sequence: TGTGCCAGTAGCTCACCTCCCGGGACAGGGCTCACAGATACGCAGTATTTT. Amino acid sequence: CASSSPPGTGLTDTQYF. This chain connects TRBV19 to TRBJ2-3, with 9 positions matching TRBD1. After removal of 6 bases from V and 2 bases from J, the junction contained 12 bases not matched to a gene. Germline CDR1 is LNHDA and CDR2 is SQIVND (reference sequence). CDR3 length equals 17 residues.

The rearrangement links TRBV5-1 to TRBJ1-2; D perhaps matches TRBD1 (6 bases). The CDR3 totals 15 residues. The V end was cut by 3 bases, the J end by 4 bases, with 16 bases between. CDR1 is SGHRS and CDR2 is YFSETQ in the germline V gene. CDR3 bases: TGCGCCAGCAGCTCCTTTGGACAGACATTCTATGGCTACACCTTC. This sequence encodes CASSSFGQTFYGYTF.

The V call is TRBV9, the J call TRBJ1-3; TRBD1 matches at 12 bases. The CDR3 has 16 amino acids. The V segment lost 4 bases and the J segment 6 bases; nucleotides outside the gene matches: 8. Germline CDR1 reads SGDLS; CDR2 reads YYNGEE. Here the CDR3 reads CASSPHGTGGENTIYF. As DNA, the CDR3 is TGTGCCAGCAGCCCCCACGGGACAGGGGGCGAAAACACCATATATTTT.

The chain employs TRBV7-8 and TRBJ1-2, with 8 bases fitting TRBD1. The ends lost 0 bases at V and 7 bases at J; junction bases unmatched: 7. This CDR3 is 15 amino acids long. Per the germline V gene, CDR1 is SGHVS and CDR2 is FQNEAQ. CDR3 nucleotide sequence: TGTGCCAGCAGCTTAGCCCCGACAGGGGTTGGTGGCTACACCTTC. Its translation: CASSLAPTGVGGYTF.

The sample holds one count of this clone. The chain links TRBV5-6 to TRBJ2-3; D gene uncertain. Trimming stripped 4 bases from V and 0 bases from J, with 15 bases between. This CDR3 is built from 16 residues. The germline CDR1 and CDR2 sequences are SGHDT and YYEEEE. This chain's CDR3 is CASSPRYFTSTDTQYF. The CDR3 coding sequence is TGTGCCAGCAGCCCGAGGTACTTTACTAGCACAGATACGCAGTATTTT. Using reference TRBV5-6 and TRBJ2-3 for the parts outside the CDR3, the full variable domain is DAGVTQSPTHLIKTRGQQVTLRCSPKSGHDTVSWYQQALGQGPQFIFQYYEEEERQRGNFPDRFSGHQFPNYSSELNVNALLLGDSALYLCASSPRYFTSTDTQYFGPGTRLTVL.

This clone was seen only a few times. The chain is built from TRBV4-2 and TRBJ1-4; no firm D call. CDR1 and CDR2 (germline): LGHNA, YNFKEQ. V was clipped by 1 base and J by 7 bases, with 16 bases between them. The CDR3 covers 16 residues. CDR3 region: CASSQGPRKGGEKLFF. In DNA form, the CDR3 reads TGTGCCAGCAGCCAAGGCCCCCGGAAAGGAGGTGAAAAACTGTTTTTT.

The CDR3 sequence: CAWSVLRTGDSPLHF. The CDR3 bases are TGTGCCTGGAGTGTACTTAGGACAGGGGATTCACCCCTCCACTTT. The rearrangement joins TRBV30 to TRBJ1-6; 9 bases map to TRBD1. This CDR3 comprises 15 residues. J was trimmed by 8 bases and V by 0 bases; bases with no gene match: 5. The germline gives CDR1 GTSNPN, CDR2 SVGIG (reference sequence).